One and the same sample provided the 8 T cell receptor beta chains below, sequenced in a study of T cell changes during pregnancy in multiple sclerosis. Clones were sequenced by immunoSEQ multiplex PCR, and TCRdb holds only the in-frame ones, with some missing. The sample includes around 26,000 clones, approximately 86% seen only once; the top ten take about 13%. The source was CD8+ T cells from peripheral blood mononuclear cells, collected in the first trimester of pregnancy. The receptors derive from a female donor in good health, enrolled as a control in a pregnancy study.

The chain employs TRBV5-5 and TRBJ1-2; no clear D gene. This CDR3 region has 13 residues. Trimming removed 10 bases from V and 7 bases from J, with 20 bases in between. Germline CDR1 is SGHKS and CDR2 is YYEKEE (reference sequence). The CDR3 reads CASNLELGGGYTF. DNA for the CDR3: TGTGCCTCCAATCTGGAGTTAGGAGGTGGCTACACCTTC.

The gene calls are TRBV5-6 and TRBJ1-2; a weak D match, TRBD1 (5 bases). The CDR3 runs 15 residues. The V end was cut by 3 bases, the J end by 4 bases, with 16 bases between. Germline V gives CDR1 SGHDT, CDR2 YYEEEE. CDR3 DNA: TGTGCCAGCAGCTGGGGGGGGAACTTCGGCTATGGCTACACCTTC. This codes for CASSWGGNFGYGYTF.

The CDR3, as DNA: TGTGCCAGCAGCTTAGTTAGGAGCCGGAGAGATACGCAGTATTTT. Its protein product is CASSLVRSRRDTQYF. This chain connects TRBV13 to TRBJ2-3; no clear D. Germline CDR1 is PRHDT and CDR2 is FYEKMQ (reference sequence). V lost 1 base to trimming and J lost 5 bases, with 13 bases between them. This CDR3 spans 15 amino acids.

The CDR3 reads CASSPGTGGSEQYF. The CDR3 nucleotides are TGTGCCAGCAGCCCCGGGACAGGGGGCTCCGAGCAGTACTTC. V and J are TRBV5-8 and TRBJ2-7; TRBD1 aligns across 12 bases. Germline V gene sequence: CDR1 SGHTS, CDR2 YDEGEE. The ends lost 4 bases at V and 6 bases at J; junction bases unmatched: 5. This CDR3 contains 14 residues.

The chain uses TRBV11-2 and TRBJ1-4; the match to TRBD1 covers 7 bases. Germline assignment: CDR1 SGHAT and CDR2 FQNNGV. The V segment lost 5 bases and the J segment 4 bases; nucleotides outside the gene matches: 7. The CDR3 extends over 15 amino acids. The DNA of the CDR3 is TGTGCCAGCAGCAAACCGGGACAGCTTAATGAAAAACTGTTTTTT. This gives the protein CASSKPGQLNEKLFF. Full variable domain (rest looked up from reference TRBV11-2 and TRBJ1-4): EAGVAQSPRYKIIEKRQSVAFWCNPISGHATLYWYQQILGQGPKLLIQFQNNGVVDDSQLPKDRFSAERLKGVDSTLKIQPAKLEDSAVYLCASSKPGQLNEKLFFGSGTQLSVL.

The J gene is TRBJ2-6, the V gene TRBV11-2; D not certain. The V and J ends lost 0 bases and 0 bases respectively, with 3 bases between them. Germline-derived CDR1 and CDR2 are SGHAT and FQNNGV. CDR3 length: 15 amino acids. The CDR3 region is CASSLDSSGANVLTF. CDR3 coding DNA: TGTGCCAGCAGCTTAGATAGCTCTGGGGCCAACGTCCTGACTTTC.

The V gene is TRBV14, the J gene TRBJ2-7; 7 bases align to TRBD1. CDR1 SGHDN and CDR2 FVKESK come from the germline V gene. The CDR3 contains 14 residues. The V and J ends lost 5 bases and 4 bases, in that order; junction bases with no gene match: 8. CDR3 nucleotide sequence: TGTGCCAGCAGCTACCGGGACAGACGATACGAGCAGTACTTC. This translates into CASSYRDRRYEQYF.

V gene TRBV28 combines with J gene TRBJ2-7, with 7 bases matching TRBD2. Germline V gives CDR1 MDHEN, CDR2 SYDVKM. The CDR3 loop spans 14 amino acids. The V and J ends lost 5 bases and 2 bases, in that order; junction bases with no gene match: 6. CDR3 in DNA: TGTGCCAGCAGTGGGTGGGAGGGAACCTACGAGCAGTACTTC. It translates to CASSGWEGTYEQYF.